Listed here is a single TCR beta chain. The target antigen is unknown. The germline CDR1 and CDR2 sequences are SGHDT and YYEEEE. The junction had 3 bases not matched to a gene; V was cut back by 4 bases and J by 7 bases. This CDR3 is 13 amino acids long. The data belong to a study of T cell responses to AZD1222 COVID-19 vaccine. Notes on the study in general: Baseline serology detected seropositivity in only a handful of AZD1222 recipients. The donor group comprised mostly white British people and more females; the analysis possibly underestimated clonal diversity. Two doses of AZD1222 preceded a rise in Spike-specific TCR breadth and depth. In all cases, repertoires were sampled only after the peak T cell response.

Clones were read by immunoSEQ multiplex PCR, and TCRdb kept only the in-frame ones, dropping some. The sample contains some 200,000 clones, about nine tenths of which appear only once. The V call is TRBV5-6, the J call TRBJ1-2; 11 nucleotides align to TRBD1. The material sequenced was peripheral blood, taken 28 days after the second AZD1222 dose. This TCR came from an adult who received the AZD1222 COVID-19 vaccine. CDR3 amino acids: CASSRDRGAGYTF. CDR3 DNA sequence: TGTGCCAGCAGCCGGGACAGGGGGGCTGGCTACACCTTC. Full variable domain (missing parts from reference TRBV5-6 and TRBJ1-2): DAGVTQSPTHLIKTRGQQVTLRCSPKSGHDTVSWYQQALGQGPQFIFQYYEEEERQRGNFPDRFSGHQFPNYSSELNVNALLLGDSALYLCASSRDRGAGYTFGSGTRLTVV.